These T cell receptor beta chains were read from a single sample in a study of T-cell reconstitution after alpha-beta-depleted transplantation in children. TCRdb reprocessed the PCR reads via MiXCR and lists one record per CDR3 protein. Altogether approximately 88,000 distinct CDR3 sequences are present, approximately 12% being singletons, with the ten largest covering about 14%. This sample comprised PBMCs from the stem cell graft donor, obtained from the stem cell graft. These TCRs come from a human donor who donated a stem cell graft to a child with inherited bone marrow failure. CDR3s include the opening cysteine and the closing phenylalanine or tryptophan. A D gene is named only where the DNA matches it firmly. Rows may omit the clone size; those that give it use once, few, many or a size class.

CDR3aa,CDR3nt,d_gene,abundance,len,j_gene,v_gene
CASSFTAGRGGETQYF,TGCGCCAGCAGCTTTACCGCGGGCCGAGGGGGGGAGACCCAGTACTTC,.,many,16,TRBJ2-5,TRBV5-1
CATSRVHSFGEKLFF,TGTGCCACCAGCAGAGTTCACAGCTTTGGTGAAAAACTGTTTTTT,.,many,15,TRBJ1-4,TRBV15
CASSPSGGNIQYF,TGTGCCAGCTCCCCCTCGGGCGGGAACATTCAGTACTTC,.,.,13,TRBJ2-4,TRBV19
CSARDIAGANVLTF,TGCAGTGCTAGAGATATCGCTGGGGCCAACGTCCTGACTTTC,.,many,14,TRBJ2-6,TRBV20-1
CSASPRLNTEAFF,TGCAGTGCTAGTCCGAGGCTGAACACTGAAGCTTTCTTT,.,many,13,TRBJ1-1,TRBV20-1
CASSHRGGLSYEQYF,TGCGCCAGCAGCCACCGTGGGGGGCTCTCCTACGAGCAGTACTTC,.,many,15,TRBJ2-7,TRBV5-1
CASSLTENTEAFF,TGTGCCAGCAGCTTGACAGAGAACACTGAAGCTTTCTTT,.,once,13,TRBJ1-1,TRBV7-9
CSARGGGDEAFF,TGCAGTGCTAGAGGTGGGGGGGACGAAGCTTTCTTT,.,many,12,TRBJ1-1,TRBV20-1
CASSSLDIVREKLFF,TGTGCCAGCAGCTCCCTAGACATCGTTAGAGAAAAACTGTTTTTT,.,many,15,TRBJ1-4,TRBV7-9
CASDDRWGGTTDTQYF,TGTGCCAGCGATGATCGATGGGGGGGGACCACAGATACGCAGTATTTT,TRBD2,few,16,TRBJ2-3,TRBV4-2
CASSLSGGSRELFF,TGTGCCAGCAGCTTGAGTGGCGGGAGTCGGGAGCTGTTTTTT,TRBD2,.,14,TRBJ2-2,TRBV5-4
CARTANDQPQHF,TGTGCCAGAACCGCGAATGACCAGCCCCAGCATTTT,.,many,12,TRBJ1-5,TRBV6-5
CASSRFFGNTDTQYF,TGTGCCAGCAGCCGGTTCTTCGGGAACACAGATACGCAGTATTTT,.,many,15,TRBJ2-3,TRBV27
CASSLGTSGSYEQFF,TGTGCCAGCAGCCTCGGGACTAGCGGGAGCTATGAGCAGTTCTTC,TRBD2,many,15,TRBJ2-1,TRBV7-8
CSAREPSGGSLDEQFF,TGCAGTGCTAGAGAACCCTCAGGGGGCTCCCTCGATGAGCAGTTCTTC,TRBD1,many,16,TRBJ2-1,TRBV20-1
CAMGSGLLYEQYF,TGTGCCATGGGCTCCGGGCTCCTCTACGAGCAGTACTTC,.,.,13,TRBJ2-7,TRBV5-2
CASSLPRDGNQPQHF,TGTGCCAGCAGTCTTCCTCGGGACGGCAATCAGCCCCAGCATTTT,.,many,15,TRBJ1-5,TRBV6-6
CASSPPLAPKTQYF,TGTGCCAGCAGCCCCCCGCTCGCCCCCAAGACCCAGTACTTC,.,many,14,TRBJ2-5,TRBV7-3
CASSQWGQLYEQYF,TGTGCCAGCAGCCAGTGGGGACAGCTCTACGAGCAGTACTTC,TRBD1,.,14,TRBJ2-7,TRBV11-2
CSASKDLYGYTF,TGCAGTGCTAGTAAGGACCTCTATGGCTACACCTTC,.,many,12,TRBJ1-2,TRBV20-1
CAIIRDRFTDTQYF,TGTGCCATCATCCGGGACAGGTTCACAGATACGCAGTATTTT,TRBD1,many,14,TRBJ2-3,TRBV6-1
CASSGTPTYDEQFF,TGTGCCAGCAGTGGGACCCCAACGTACGATGAGCAGTTCTTC,.,.,14,TRBJ2-1,TRBV12-3/TRBV12-4
CASKLPDTERQYF,TGTGCCAGCAAACTTCCTGACACAGAGAGGCAGTACTTC,.,once,13,TRBJ2-7,TRBV5-6
CASSATGRDTEAFF,TGCGCCAGCAGCGCGACAGGGAGAGACACTGAAGCTTTCTTT,TRBD1,many,14,TRBJ1-1,TRBV5-1
CASSLGGQGYNEQFF,TGTGCCAGCAGTTTAGGAGGGCAGGGTTACAATGAGCAGTTCTTC,.,many,15,TRBJ2-1,TRBV27
CASSFDRDRPQHF,TGTGCCAGCAGTTTCGACAGGGACAGGCCCCAGCATTTT,TRBD1,many,13,TRBJ1-5,TRBV7-8
CASSVTWGARYYNEQFF,TGTGCCAGCAGCGTAACCTGGGGGGCGAGGTACTACAATGAGCAGTTCTTC,.,many,17,TRBJ2-1,TRBV5-5
CASSSGGGDRGVHEQYF,TGTGCCAGCAGCTCTGGGGGCGGGGACAGGGGGGTCCACGAGCAGTACTTC,TRBD1,.,17,TRBJ2-7,TRBV4-2
CCASVGQARSNIQYF,TGCTGTGCTAGCGTTGGACAGGCCCGTTCGAACATTCAGTACTTC,.,few,15,TRBJ2-4,TRBV20-1
CASAARGFEQYF,TGTGCCAGCGCAGCCCGAGGGTTCGAGCAGTACTTC,.,many,12,TRBJ2-7,TRBV7-2
CASSQEDDRSGSYEQYF,TGTGCCAGCAGCCAAGAAGATGACCGTAGCGGGTCCTACGAGCAGTACTTC,TRBD2,many,17,TRBJ2-7,TRBV4-2
CASSPLGRGTDTQYF,TGTGCCAGCAGTCCGTTGGGCAGGGGAACAGATACGCAGTATTTT,.,many,15,TRBJ2-3,TRBV27
CASSPPGTSGDWEQFF,TGTGCCAGCAGTCCCCCCGGGACTAGCGGGGATTGGGAGCAGTTCTTC,TRBD2,many,16,TRBJ2-1,TRBV28
CASSVAASGSTTQYF,TGTGCCAGCAGCGTAGCCGCTAGCGGGAGTACGACGCAGTATTTT,TRBD2,many,15,TRBJ2-3,TRBV9
CASSQDSTGNTIYF,TGTGCCAGCAGCCAAGATAGTACTGGAAACACCATATATTTT,.,many,14,TRBJ1-3,TRBV3-1
CASSSPGLAGVWEQFF,TGTGCCAGCAGTTCCCCGGGACTAGCGGGAGTATGGGAGCAGTTCTTC,TRBD2,many,16,TRBJ2-1,TRBV28
CASSLVAASDEQYF,TGCGCCAGCAGCTTGGTGGCAGCTTCTGACGAGCAGTACTTC,.,many,14,TRBJ2-7,TRBV5-1
CASSLQGELFF,TGTGCCAGCAGCCTACAGGGGGAGCTGTTTTTT,.,many,11,TRBJ2-2,TRBV11-1
CASSQSTSSGYEQYF,TGTGCCAGCAGCCAATCGACTAGTTCGGGCTACGAGCAGTACTTC,.,many,15,TRBJ2-7,TRBV3-1
CASSRLSGRNTGELFF,TGTGCCAGCAGCCGACTTAGCGGGAGGAACACCGGGGAGCTGTTTTTT,TRBD2,many,16,TRBJ2-2,TRBV11-2
CSVETPLGTGSSDTQYF,TGCAGCGTTGAAACCCCCCTGGGGACAGGGTCTTCAGATACGCAGTATTTT,TRBD1,many,17,TRBJ2-3,TRBV29-1
CASRRLAGAPPPYNEQFF,TGCGCCAGCAGAAGACTAGCGGGAGCCCCACCCCCCTACAATGAGCAGTTCTTC,TRBD2,many,18,TRBJ2-1,TRBV5-1
CASSHSRTIRTQPQHF,TGTGCCAGCAGCCACTCGCGTACCATCAGGACTCAGCCCCAGCATTTT,.,many,16,TRBJ1-5,TRBV7-8
CSAGLDGTGDSPLHF,TGCAGTGCTGGGCTGGATGGGACAGGGGACTCACCCCTCCACTTT,TRBD1,many,15,TRBJ1-6,TRBV20-1